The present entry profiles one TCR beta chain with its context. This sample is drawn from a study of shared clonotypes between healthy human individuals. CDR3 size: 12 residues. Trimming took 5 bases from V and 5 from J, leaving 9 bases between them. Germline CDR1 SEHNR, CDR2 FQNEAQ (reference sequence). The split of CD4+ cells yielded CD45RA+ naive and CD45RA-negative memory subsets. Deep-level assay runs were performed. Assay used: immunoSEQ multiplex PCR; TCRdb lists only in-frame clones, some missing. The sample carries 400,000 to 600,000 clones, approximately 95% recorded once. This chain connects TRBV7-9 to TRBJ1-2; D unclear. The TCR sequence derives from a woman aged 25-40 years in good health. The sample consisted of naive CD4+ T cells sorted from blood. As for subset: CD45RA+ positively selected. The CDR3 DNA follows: TGTGCCAGCAGCCATTTTGCTTATGGCTACACCTTC. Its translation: CASSHFAYGYTF.